These 30 T cell receptor beta chains originate from one sample sequenced in a study of blood T cell repertoires in COVID-19 (TCRdb year 2020). Library preparation was by the immunoSEQ multiplex PCR assay. TCRdb provides this immuneACCESS table in a form limited to in-frame rearrangements. Some clones are lacking; in checked studies, under half of them reflect an unresolved V gene, and why the rest are absent is not known. For this sample the table gives tens of thousands of clones, of which 77% were detected only once. The top ten hold 28% of the sample. Sequencing input: peripheral blood. Receptors were obtained from a woman in her 70s with acute or convalescent COVID-19.

This clone was observed once. The chain has TRBV6-5 and TRBJ2-3; a possible D gene is TRBD1 (6 bases). Germline V CDR1 and CDR2: MNHEY, SVGAGI. This CDR3 contains 13 residues. Trimming took 6 bases from V and 4 from J, leaving 11 bases between them. This chain's CDR3 is CASRTGVADTQYF. The CDR3 nucleotides read TGTGCCAGCAGGACAGGAGTTGCAGATACGCAGTATTTT.

The V call is TRBV7-2, the J call TRBJ1-5; no clear D. The CDR3 has 15 residues. V was shortened by 2 bases and J by 1 base, with 9 bases between the two germline ends. CDR1 is SGHTA and CDR2 is FQGNSA in the germline V gene. Here the CDR3 reads CASSLMAVSNQPQHF. The CDR3 DNA sequence: TGTGCCAGCAGCTTAATGGCAGTCAGCAATCAGCCCCAGCATTTT.

The chain has TRBV11-2 and TRBJ2-1; D perhaps matches TRBD2 (5 bases). Per the germline V gene, CDR1 is SGHAT and CDR2 is FQNNGV. This CDR3 region has 16 residues. The V end was cut by 1 base, the J end by 8 bases, with 18 bases between. The CDR3 loop reads CASSLVPGPSGYEQFF. The CDR3 nucleotides read TGTGCCAGCAGCTTAGTCCCGGGCCCCTCGGGGTATGAGCAGTTCTTC.

V is TRBV4-1 and J is TRBJ1-1, with D uncertain. The CDR3 extends over 15 amino acids. V was cut by 0 bases and J by 10 bases, with 18 bases left in between. Germline assignment: CDR1 MGHRA and CDR2 YSYEKL. Here the CDR3 DNA reads TGCGCCAGCAGCCAAGATAGCTCGCTCGGGATCGGAGCTTTCTTT. Encoded protein: CASSQDSSLGIGAFF.

This chain uses TRBV27 with TRBJ1-5, with D uncertain. The V end was cut by 3 bases, the J end by 2 bases, with 14 bases between. This CDR3 has 16 residues. Germline-derived CDR1 and CDR2 are MNHEY and SMNVEV (reference sequence). This chain's CDR3 is CASSFSHTGGNQPQHF. CDR3 nucleotide sequence: TGTGCCAGCAGTTTTAGCCACACCGGCGGCAATCAGCCCCAGCATTTT.

The chain has TRBV7-9 and TRBJ1-1, with 9 bases fitting TRBD1. The V segment lost 5 bases and the J segment 4 bases; nucleotides outside the gene matches: 8. Germline V lookup: CDR1 SEHNR, CDR2 FQNEAQ (reference sequence). CDR3 length: 15 amino acids. CDR3 DNA sequence: TGTGCCAGCAGCCCAAGGACAGGGGCCATCACTGAAGCTTTCTTT. Its translation: CASSPRTGAITEAFF.

The rearrangement joins TRBV4-3 to TRBJ2-7; the D is unclear. The V gene's germline CDR1 is LGHNA and CDR2 YSLEER. The V and J ends lost 2 bases and 0 bases respectively, with 8 bases between them. The CDR3 is made up of 14 amino acids. For the CDR3, the DNA is TGCGCCAGCAGCCAATACTATAGCTCCTACGAGCAGTACTTC. Translation gives CASSQYYSSYEQYF.

This clone has just one count. J is TRBJ1-1 and V is TRBV7-9; no firm D call. CDR3 length: 13 amino acids. Deletions cut 5 bases from V and 0 bases from J, with 7 bases between. Germline CDR1 and CDR2: SEHNR and FQNEAQ (reference sequence). The CDR3 protein is CASSINLNTEAFF. The CDR3 DNA reads TGTGCCAGCAGCATCAACTTGAACACTGAAGCTTTCTTT.

Only a few counts were recorded for this clone. The V call is TRBV28, the J call TRBJ1-3; the D is unclear. Germline V gives CDR1 MDHEN, CDR2 SYDVKM. V lost 5 bases and J 0 bases, leaving 14 bases between the germline ends. The CDR3 consists of 16 residues. CDR3 nucleotide sequence: TGTGCCAGCAGTGGGCCAGCGGCAAACTCTGGAAACACCATATATTTT. This sequence encodes CASSGPAANSGNTIYF.

This clone was seen just once. The chain joins TRBV28 to TRBJ1-5, with 7 bases aligning to TRBD1. The CDR3 extends over 12 amino acids. Germline V gene data show CDR1 as MDHEN and CDR2 as SYDVKM. This chain's CDR3 is CVTGISNQPQHF. The CDR3 nucleotides are TGTGTGACAGGGATTAGCAATCAGCCCCAGCATTTT. The entire variable domain, with the rest obtained from reference TRBV28 and TRBJ1-5, is as follows: DVKVTQSSRYLVKRTGEKVFLECVQDMDHENMFWYRQDPGLGLRLIYFSYDVKMKEKGDIPEGYSVSREKKERFSLILESASTNQTSMYLCVTGISNQPQHFGDGTRLSIL.

CDR3 amino acids: CASSRNLRTSGTYEQYF. The DNA of the CDR3 is TGTGCCAGCAGCCGAAACCTGAGAACTAGCGGAACCTACGAGCAGTACTTC. The chain uses TRBV7-8 and TRBJ2-7; 8 bases map to TRBD2. Germline assignment: CDR1 SGHVS and CDR2 FQNEAQ. There are 17 residues in the CDR3. The V and J ends lost 5 bases and 2 bases, in that order; junction bases with no gene match: 14.

The V and J genes are TRBV6-4 and TRBJ1-2; maybe TRBD1 (6 bases). The CDR3 is 13 amino acids. V lost 6 bases to trimming and J lost 7 bases, with 15 bases between them. Germline lookup yields CDR1 MRHNA and CDR2 SNTAGT. The DNA of the CDR3 is TGTGCCAGCAGGCCCAACAGGGACGGTGGCTACACCTTC. It encodes CASRPNRDGGYTF.

This chain joins TRBV23-1 and TRBJ2-1; tentatively, D is TRBD2 (6 bases). TRBV23-1 is identified as an open reading frame with a role that is uncertain. Trimming shortened V by 6 bases and J by 2 bases, and 11 bases separated the two germline ends. This CDR3 is built from 14 residues. CDR3 sequence (DNA): TGCGCCAGCAGCCTACTAGCTGCCTACAATGAGCAGTTCTTC. It codes for CASSLLAAYNEQFF.

The chain employs TRBV6-2 or TRBV6-3 and TRBJ2-2; TRBD1 matches at 8 bases. Trimming removed 4 bases from V and 3 bases from J; junction bases left unmatched: 7. The CDR3 length is 16 residues. Germline CDR1 reads MNHEY; CDR2 reads SVGEGT. In DNA, the CDR3 is TGTGCCAGCAGTTTGGCGCAGGGGGCGGACACCGGGGAGCTGTTTTTT. Amino acids: CASSLAQGADTGELFF.

The chain recombines TRBV11-2 with TRBJ2-7, with 10 nucleotides matching TRBD2. The CDR3 covers 16 residues. Germline CDR1 is SGHAT and CDR2 is FQNNGV. V shed 1 base and J 6 bases; nucleotides not matched to a gene: 9. The DNA of the CDR3 is TGTGCCAGCAGCTTAGTCCCGAGCGGGGGGGCGACCGAGCAGTACTTC. Its protein product is CASSLVPSGGATEQYF.

This chain connects TRBV10-3 to TRBJ1-5; 9 positions agree with TRBD1. The length of the CDR3 is 14 residues. The J segment lost 6 bases and the V segment lost 10 bases, leaving 10 bases of the junction unmatched. Germline V gene data show CDR1 as ENHRY and CDR2 as SYGVKD. CDR3 in amino acids: CATNRQGGSQPQHF. CDR3 nucleotides: TGTGCCACCAACCGACAGGGGGGGAGTCAGCCCCAGCATTTT.

This clone appeared a few times. The chain employs TRBV20-1 and TRBJ2-6; 8 nucleotides match TRBD1. The CDR3 loop spans 17 amino acids. V dropped 6 bases and J dropped 0; count of bases not matched to a gene: 10. In germline, CDR1 is DFQATT, CDR2 SNEGSKA (reference sequence). The CDR3 DNA sequence: TGCAGTGCCAGTCAGGGGGCCCAAAGCTCTGGGGCCAACGTCCTGACTTTC. Protein: CSASQGAQSSGANVLTF.

V is TRBV20-1 and J is TRBJ1-1; D ambiguous. Germline CDR1 DFQATT, CDR2 SNEGSKA (reference sequence). This CDR3 comprises 11 residues. V was pared by 5 bases and J by 12 bases, with 16 bases between. The CDR3 sequence is CSALDTSSTFF. The CDR3 bases are TGCAGTGCTTTAGACACGTCGAGCACTTTCTTT.

V is TRBV30 and J is TRBJ2-7, with a tentative D call TRBD2 (7 bases). Germline V gene sequence: CDR1 GTSNPN, CDR2 SVGIG (reference sequence). Trimming shortened V by 0 bases and J by 3 bases, and 15 bases separated the two germline ends. This CDR3 is 15 amino acids long. The CDR3 spells CAWSVRGGVGYEQYF. The DNA of the CDR3 is TGTGCCTGGAGTGTAAGGGGGGGAGTAGGCTACGAGCAGTACTTC.

The chain couples TRBV11-2 to TRBJ2-7; TRBD1 matches at 10 bases. The length of the CDR3 is 14 residues. The germline CDR1 and CDR2 sequences are SGHAT and FQNNGV. V lost 4 bases, J lost 0 bases, and 0 bases stayed unmatched. The CDR3 DNA follows: TGTGCCAGCAGCTGGACAGGGGGCTCCTACGAGCAGTACTTC. Its protein is CASSWTGGSYEQYF.

This chain uses TRBV7-2 with TRBJ2-5; a weak D match, TRBD1 (5 bases). V was clipped by 1 base and J by 2 bases, with 17 bases between them. CDR1 SGHTA and CDR2 FQGNSA come from the germline V gene. This CDR3 region has 17 residues. Here the CDR3 reads CASSLVGRAENQETQYF. The DNA of the CDR3 is TGTGCCAGCAGCTTAGTGGGCAGGGCCGAAAATCAAGAGACCCAGTACTTC.

The chain recombines TRBV2 with TRBJ2-3; 10 bases map to TRBD1. Germline values: CDR1 SNHLY, CDR2 FYNNEI. V trimming: 6 bases; J trimming: 4 bases; junction bases outside the gene matches: 7. This CDR3 comprises 15 residues. CDR3 loop: CASRRGQGTPDTQYF. The CDR3 DNA reads TGTGCCAGCAGGAGGGGACAGGGGACCCCAGATACGCAGTATTTT.

The rearrangement links TRBV11-3 to TRBJ2-1, with TRBD2 matching over 9 bases. This CDR3 has 16 residues. Germline trimming cut 5 bases from V and 7 bases from J; bases unmatched to any gene: 12. Germline V lookup: CDR1 SGHNT, CDR2 YENEEA. CDR3 in amino acids: CASSPLWAGGHNEQFF. The CDR3 DNA reads as TGTGCCAGCAGCCCCCTCTGGGCGGGGGGGCATAATGAGCAGTTCTTC.

The chain links TRBV4-3 to TRBJ2-1, with D uncertain. The V gene's germline CDR1 is LGHNA and CDR2 YSLEER. CDR3 length: 15 amino acids. V lost 0 bases, J lost 1 base, and 7 bases lay in between. This CDR3 is CASSQDSISYNEQFF. As DNA, the CDR3 is TGCGCCAGCAGCCAAGATTCAATTTCCTACAATGAGCAGTTCTTC.

About this clone itself: Other DNA sequences in the same sample also yield this CDR3. The J gene is TRBJ1-2, the V gene TRBV28; weak D call: TRBD1 (6 bases). CDR3 length equals 14 residues. Per germline, CDR1 MDHEN and CDR2 SYDVKM. Trimming cost V 2 bases and J 1 base, with 8 bases left between them. CDR3 DNA: TGTGCCAGCAGTTTACACAGGGATAACTATGGCTACACCTTC. It translates to CASSLHRDNYGYTF.

Only one count was recorded for this clone. V gene TRBV24-1 combines with J gene TRBJ1-5, with TRBD1 as a possible D gene (5 bases). The CDR3 totals 14 residues. Per germline, CDR1 KGHDR and CDR2 SFDVKD. Trimming cost V 5 bases and J 4 bases, with 11 bases left between them. CDR3 nucleotide sequence: TGTGCCACCAGTGTACCGGGGGAGAATCAGCCCCAGCATTTT. Translated, it gives CATSVPGENQPQHF.

This chain joins TRBV5-6 and TRBJ1-5; D might be TRBD1 (5 bases). Trimming removed 0 bases from V and 6 bases from J, with 19 bases in between. The CDR3 extends over 17 amino acids. Germline V gene data show CDR1 as SGHDT and CDR2 as YYEEEE. The CDR3 sequence is CASSLGRLEGEVQPQHF. CDR3 DNA sequence: TGTGCCAGCAGCTTGGGGCGCCTTGAAGGGGAGGTTCAGCCCCAGCATTTT.

This clone was observed a few times. The V and J genes are TRBV19 and TRBJ1-4, with 8 bases matching TRBD1. After removal of 5 bases from V and 5 bases from J, the junction contained 7 bases not matched to a gene. There are 15 residues in the CDR3. Looked up from germline, CDR1 is LNHDA and CDR2 is SQIVND (reference sequence). The CDR3 reads CASSVGQAKNEKLFF. The CDR3 coding sequence is TGTGCCAGTAGTGTGGGACAGGCGAAGAATGAAAAACTGTTTTTT.

This chain uses TRBV19 with TRBJ2-2; 8 nucleotides line up with TRBD1. Germline loops: CDR1 LNHDA, CDR2 SQIVND (reference sequence). Trimming cost V 6 bases and J 4 bases; bases outside gene matches: 4. CDR3 length: 14 residues. CDR3 nucleotides: TGTGCCAGTAGACAGGGGGTCAGCACCGGGGAGCTGTTTTTT. Encoded protein: CASRQGVSTGELFF.

The chain links TRBV19 to TRBJ1-2, with 7 bases fitting TRBD1. The germline V gene encodes CDR1 LNHDA and CDR2 SQIVND (reference sequence). With V trimmed by 6 bases and J by 0 bases, 19 bases remained unmatched. The CDR3 totals 19 residues. The DNA for the CDR3 is TGTGCCAGTAGGGTACGGGCCGGGACAGAGCTAACAGCTAACTATGGCTACACCTTC. Translated: CASRVRAGTELTANYGYTF.